Listed below are T cell receptor beta chains from one sample, sequenced in a study of CD8+CD57+ T cells in acquired aplastic anemia. TCRdb passed the reads through MiXCR, listing each CDR3 protein once. The sample holds under 200,000 distinct CDR3 sequences, roughly 43% seen once. Sequencing was carried out using sorted CD4+, CD8+, or CD8+CD57+ T cells (not recorded which) from PBMCs. These receptors all come from a human donor with aplastic anemia. CDR3s include the opening cysteine and the closing phenylalanine or tryptophan. The D gene is left open where the match is weak. Not all rows give a size; the values are once, few, many and, for expanded clones, a class.

>-|TRBV30|TRBJ2-2|-
TGTGCCTGGAGTTCGACCCAGACCGGGGAGCCGTTTTTT
CAWSSTQTGEPFF
>-|TRBV7-2|TRBJ2-3|many
TGTGCCAGCAGCCCACGACCGGGACCCCTACGGACAGATACGCAGTATTTT
CASSPRPGPLRTDTQYF
>-|TRBV7-3|TRBJ1-1|few
TGTGCCAGCAGCTTATCTCAGAACACTGAAGCTTTCTTT
CASSLSQNTEAFF
>-|TRBV12-3/TRBV12-4|TRBJ1-1|few
TGTGCCAGCAGTTTAGAGGAGACTGAAGCTTTCTTT
CASSLEETEAFF
>TRBD2|TRBV24-1|TRBJ2-7|-
TGTGCCACCAGTGATCCCGGACTAGCGGGAGACGAGCAGTACTTC
CATSDPGLAGDEQYF
>-|TRBV30|TRBJ1-2|many
TGTGCCACCACACCCCAGCATGGGGGCTACACCTTC
CATTPQHGGYTF
>-|TRBV5-1|TRBJ1-6|many
TGCGCCAGCAAGGACCAGAGCTCCTATAATTCACCCCTCCACTTT
CASKDQSSYNSPLHF
>-|TRBV20-1|TRBJ2-5|-
TGCAGTGCTGGACCTGGGGAGACCCAGTACTTC
CSAGPGETQYF
>-|TRBV20-1|TRBJ2-6|-
TGCAGTGCTAGCGTTACAGGGTTCCGCTCTGGGGCCAGCGTCCTGACTTTC
CSASVTGFRSGASVLTF
>TRBD1|TRBV19|TRBJ2-7|once
TGTGCCAGTAGTATACCGGGACAGGGTGTCGGCGAGCAGTACTTC
CASSIPGQGVGEQYF
>TRBD1|TRBV9|TRBJ2-7|many
TGTGCCAGCAGCCCCCGACAGGGGATGGGCTACGAGCAGTACTTC
CASSPRQGMGYEQYF
>TRBD2|TRBV15|TRBJ2-7|-
TGTGCCACCAGCATTGGGGTTATAGCGGGGGCGGCCCACGAGCAGTACTTC
CATSIGVIAGAAHEQYF
>TRBD1|TRBV29-1|TRBJ1-1|many
TGCAGCGTAGACGACAGGGGGAACACTGAAGCTTTCTTT
CSVDDRGNTEAFF
>TRBD2|TRBV11-2|TRBJ2-1|-
TGTGCCAGCAGTTTGGGACTAGGCTACAATGAGCAGTTCTTC
CASSLGLGYNEQFF
>TRBD2|TRBV5-1|TRBJ2-1|once
TGCGCCAGCAGCTGGGACGGGAGGTCCTACAATGAGCAGTTCTTC
CASSWDGRSYNEQFF
>-|TRBV20-1|TRBJ2-3|many
TGCAGTGCTAGAGGTGATCTAGCAGATACGCAGTATTTT
CSARGDLADTQYF
>-|TRBV3-1|TRBJ1-1|many
TGTGCCAGCGGTGGCACTCCAACAAACACTGAAGCTTTCTTT
CASGGTPTNTEAFF
>-|TRBV28|TRBJ2-1|few
TGTGCCAGCAATCCTCCCCGGGGTCACTCCTACAATGAGCAGTTCTTC
CASNPPRGHSYNEQFF
>TRBD1|TRBV2|TRBJ2-5|-
TGTGCCAGCAGCCGGGACAGGGGAGAGACCCAGTACTTC
CASSRDRGETQYF
>TRBD2|TRBV20-1|TRBJ2-7|-
TGCAGTGCTGAAAAGGGGACTAGCGGGAGGGGTGAGCAGTACTTC
CSAEKGTSGRGEQYF
>-|TRBV2|TRBJ1-6|-
TGTGCCAGCAGTGAAGTCCTACACACCCTCCACTTT
CASSEVLHTLHF
>-|TRBV6-1|TRBJ2-3|-
TGTGCCAGCAGTGATTACAGGGAATACACAGATACGCAGTATTTT
CASSDYREYTDTQYF
>-|TRBV20-1|TRBJ1-3|many
TGCAGTGCTAGAGACGGCGGATCTGGAAACACCATATATTTT
CSARDGGSGNTIYF